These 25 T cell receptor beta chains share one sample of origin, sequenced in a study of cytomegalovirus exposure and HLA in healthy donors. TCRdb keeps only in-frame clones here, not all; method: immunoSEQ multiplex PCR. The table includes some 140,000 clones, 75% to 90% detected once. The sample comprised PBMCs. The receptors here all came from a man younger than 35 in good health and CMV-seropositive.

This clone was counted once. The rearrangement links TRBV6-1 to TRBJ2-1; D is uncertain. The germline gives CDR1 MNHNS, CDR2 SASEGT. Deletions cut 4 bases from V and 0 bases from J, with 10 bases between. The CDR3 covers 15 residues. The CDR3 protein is CASSARTSSYNEQFF. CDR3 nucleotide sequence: TGTGCCAGCAGTGCCCGCACCAGCTCCTACAATGAGCAGTTCTTC.

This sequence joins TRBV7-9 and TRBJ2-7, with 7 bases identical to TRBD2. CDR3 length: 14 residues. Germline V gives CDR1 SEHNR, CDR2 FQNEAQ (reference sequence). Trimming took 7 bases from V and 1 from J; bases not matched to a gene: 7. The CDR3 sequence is CASTPGRGSYEQYF. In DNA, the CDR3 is TGTGCCAGCACCCCCGGGCGGGGGTCCTACGAGCAGTACTTC.

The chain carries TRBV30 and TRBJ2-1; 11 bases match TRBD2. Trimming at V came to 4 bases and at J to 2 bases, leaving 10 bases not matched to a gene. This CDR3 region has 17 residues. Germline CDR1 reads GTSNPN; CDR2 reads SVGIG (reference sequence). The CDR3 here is CAWTTGTSGTAYNEQFF. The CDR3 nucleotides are TGTGCCTGGACCACCGGGACTAGCGGTACCGCCTACAATGAGCAGTTCTTC.

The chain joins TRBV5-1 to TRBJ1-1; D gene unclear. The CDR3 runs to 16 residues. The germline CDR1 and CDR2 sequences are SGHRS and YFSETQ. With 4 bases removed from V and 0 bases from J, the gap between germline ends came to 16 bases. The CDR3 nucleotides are TGCGCCAGCAGCCTAGACCCTCACCGGATGAACACTGAAGCTTTCTTT. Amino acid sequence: CASSLDPHRMNTEAFF.

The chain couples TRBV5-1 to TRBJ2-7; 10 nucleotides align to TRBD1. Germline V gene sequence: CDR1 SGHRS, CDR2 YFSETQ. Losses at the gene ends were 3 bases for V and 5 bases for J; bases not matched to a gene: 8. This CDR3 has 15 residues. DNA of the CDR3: TGCGCCAGCAGCTCCTCCCCGACAGGGGGCAACGAGCAGTACTTC. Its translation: CASSSSPTGGNEQYF. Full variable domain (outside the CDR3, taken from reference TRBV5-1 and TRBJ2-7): KAGVTQTPRYLIKTRGQQVTLSCSPISGHRSVSWYQQTPGQGLQFLFEYFSETQRNKGNFPGRFSGRQFSNSRSEMNVSTLELGDSALYLCASSSSPTGGNEQYFGPGTRLTVT.

The CDR3 DNA sequence: TGTGCCAGCAGTGAATGGGGAGTGACCAAAAACATTCAGTACTTC. Protein: CASSEWGVTKNIQYF. The chain recombines TRBV25-1 with TRBJ2-4; possible D gene TRBD2, 5 bases. V lost 1 base, J lost 2 bases, and 9 bases lay in between. Germline V gives CDR1 MGHDK, CDR2 SYGVNS. CDR3 length: 15 amino acids. The entire variable domain, with the rest obtained from reference TRBV25-1 and TRBJ2-4, is as follows: EADIYQTPRYLVIGTGKKITLECSQTMGHDKMYWYQQDPGMELHLIHYSYGVNSTEKGDLSSESTVSRIRTEHFPLTLESARPSHTSQYLCASSEWGVTKNIQYFGAGTRLSVL.

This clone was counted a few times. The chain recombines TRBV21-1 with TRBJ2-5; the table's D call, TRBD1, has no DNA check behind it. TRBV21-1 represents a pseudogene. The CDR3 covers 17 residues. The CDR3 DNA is TGTGCCAGCAGCAAAAATAATGCAGGGGGAAACCAAGAGACCCAGTACTTC. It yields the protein CASSKNNAGGNQETQYF.

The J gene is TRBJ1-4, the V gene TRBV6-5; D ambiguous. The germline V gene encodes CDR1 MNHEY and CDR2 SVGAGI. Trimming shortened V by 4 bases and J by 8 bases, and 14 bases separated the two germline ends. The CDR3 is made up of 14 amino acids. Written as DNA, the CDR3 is TGTGCCAGCAGTTCGGACTCATGGCGGGAAAAACTGTTTTTT. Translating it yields CASSSDSWREKLFF.

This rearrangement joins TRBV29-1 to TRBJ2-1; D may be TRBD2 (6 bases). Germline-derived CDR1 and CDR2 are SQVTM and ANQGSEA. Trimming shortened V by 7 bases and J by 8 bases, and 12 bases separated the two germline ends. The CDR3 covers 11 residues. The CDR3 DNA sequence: TGCAGCGCCCGACTAGTCGATGAGCAGTTCTTC. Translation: CSARLVDEQFF.

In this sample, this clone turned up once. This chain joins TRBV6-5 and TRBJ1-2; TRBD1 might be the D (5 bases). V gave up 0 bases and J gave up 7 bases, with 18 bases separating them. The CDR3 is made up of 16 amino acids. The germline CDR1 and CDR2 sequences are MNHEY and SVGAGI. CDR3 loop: CASSYSLWGGGSGYTF. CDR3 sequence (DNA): TGTGCCAGCAGTTACTCCTTGTGGGGGGGTGGAAGTGGCTACACCTTC.

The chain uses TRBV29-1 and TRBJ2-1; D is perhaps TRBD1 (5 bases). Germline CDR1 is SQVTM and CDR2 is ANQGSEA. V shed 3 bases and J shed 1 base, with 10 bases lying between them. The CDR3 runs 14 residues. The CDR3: CSVDDRGSYNEQFF. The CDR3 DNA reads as TGCAGCGTTGATGACAGAGGTTCCTACAATGAGCAGTTCTTC.

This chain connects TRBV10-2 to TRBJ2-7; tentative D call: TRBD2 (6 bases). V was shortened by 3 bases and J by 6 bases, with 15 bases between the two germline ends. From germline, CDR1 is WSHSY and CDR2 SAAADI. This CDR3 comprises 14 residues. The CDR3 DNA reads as TGCGCCAGCAGTGAAAGAGGGATAGCGGCCGAGCAGTACTTC. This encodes CASSERGIAAEQYF.

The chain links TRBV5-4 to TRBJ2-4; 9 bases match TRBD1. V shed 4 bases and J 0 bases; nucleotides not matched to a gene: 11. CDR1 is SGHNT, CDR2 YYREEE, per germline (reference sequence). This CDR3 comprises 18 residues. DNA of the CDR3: TGTGCCAGCAGCCCAACCGGGACAGGGAACCTAGCCAAAAACATTCAGTACTTC. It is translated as CASSPTGTGNLAKNIQYF.

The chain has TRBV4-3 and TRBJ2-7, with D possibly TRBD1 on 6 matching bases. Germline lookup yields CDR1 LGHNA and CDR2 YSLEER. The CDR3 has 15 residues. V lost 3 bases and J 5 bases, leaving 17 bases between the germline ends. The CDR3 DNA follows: TGCGCCAGCAGCCACACAGGGTATAGGACGGACGAGCAGTACTTC. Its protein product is CASSHTGYRTDEQYF.

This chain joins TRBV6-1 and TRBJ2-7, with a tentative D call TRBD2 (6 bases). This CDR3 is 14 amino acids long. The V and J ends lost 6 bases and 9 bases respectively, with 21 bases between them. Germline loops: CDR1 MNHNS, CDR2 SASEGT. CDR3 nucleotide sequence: TGTGCCAGCAGGGAGGGACTCCTGGAGGCTGCGCAGTACTTC. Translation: CASREGLLEAAQYF.

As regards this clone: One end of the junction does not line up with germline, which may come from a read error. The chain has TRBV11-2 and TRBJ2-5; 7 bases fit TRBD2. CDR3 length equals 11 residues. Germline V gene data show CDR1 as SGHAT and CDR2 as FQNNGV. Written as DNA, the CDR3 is TGTGCCAGCAGCTTCCGGGACTATCACCACTTC. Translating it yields CASSFRDYHHF.

The CDR3 loop reads CASSSQYGRDNNEQFF. In DNA form, the CDR3 reads TGTGCCAGCAGCTCGCAATACGGGAGAGATAACAATGAGCAGTTCTTC. This sequence joins TRBV13 and TRBJ2-1, with D tentatively TRBD2 (6 bases). The CDR3 totals 16 residues. The V gene lost 4 bases and the J gene lost 5 bases, with 18 bases spanning the gap. The germline V gene has CDR1 PRHDT and CDR2 FYEKMQ (reference sequence).

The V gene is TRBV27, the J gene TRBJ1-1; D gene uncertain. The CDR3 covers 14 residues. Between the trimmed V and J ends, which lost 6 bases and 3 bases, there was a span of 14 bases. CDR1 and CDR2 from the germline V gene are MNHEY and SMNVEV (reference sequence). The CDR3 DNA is TGTGCCAGCAGGTTGCGGGTCTTAGACACTGAAGCTTTCTTT. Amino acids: CASRLRVLDTEAFF.

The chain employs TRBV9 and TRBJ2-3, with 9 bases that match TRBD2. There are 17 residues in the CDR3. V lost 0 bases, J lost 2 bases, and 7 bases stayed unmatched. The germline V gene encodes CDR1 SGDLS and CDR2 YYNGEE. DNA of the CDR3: TGTGCCAGCAGCGTAGCTTATAGCGGGGGTTACACAGATACGCAGTATTTT. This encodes CASSVAYSGGYTDTQYF.

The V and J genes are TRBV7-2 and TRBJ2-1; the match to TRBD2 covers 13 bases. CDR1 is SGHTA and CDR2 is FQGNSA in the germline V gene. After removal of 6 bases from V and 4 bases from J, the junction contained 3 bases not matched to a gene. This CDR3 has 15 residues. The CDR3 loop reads CASSRTSGRYNEQFF. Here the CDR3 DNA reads TGTGCCAGCAGTAGGACTAGCGGGAGATACAATGAGCAGTTCTTC.

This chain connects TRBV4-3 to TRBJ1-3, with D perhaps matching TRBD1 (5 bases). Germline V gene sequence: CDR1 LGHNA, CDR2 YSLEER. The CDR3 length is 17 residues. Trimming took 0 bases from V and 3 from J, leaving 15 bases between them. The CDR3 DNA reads TGCGCCAGCAGCCAAGATCCGCCGGGGGGGGGTGGAAACACCATATATTTT. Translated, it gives CASSQDPPGGGGNTIYF.

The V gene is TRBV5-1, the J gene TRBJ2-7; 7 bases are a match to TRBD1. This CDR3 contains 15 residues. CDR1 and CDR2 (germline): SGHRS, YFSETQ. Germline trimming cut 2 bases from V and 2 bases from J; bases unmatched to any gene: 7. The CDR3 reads CASSFDRVNPYEQYF. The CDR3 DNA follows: TGCGCCAGCAGCTTTGACAGGGTGAATCCCTACGAGCAGTACTTC. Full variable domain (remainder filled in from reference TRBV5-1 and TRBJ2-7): KAGVTQTPRYLIKTRGQQVTLSCSPISGHRSVSWYQQTPGQGLQFLFEYFSETQRNKGNFPGRFSGRQFSNSRSEMNVSTLELGDSALYLCASSFDRVNPYEQYFGPGTRLTVT.

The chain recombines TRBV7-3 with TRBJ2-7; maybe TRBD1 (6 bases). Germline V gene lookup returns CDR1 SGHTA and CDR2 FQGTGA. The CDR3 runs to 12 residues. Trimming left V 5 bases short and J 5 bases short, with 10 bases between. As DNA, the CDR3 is TGTGCCAGCAGCCCAACAGGGCACGAGCAGTACTTC. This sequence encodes CASSPTGHEQYF. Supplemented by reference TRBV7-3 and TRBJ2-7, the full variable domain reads GAGVSQTPSNKVTEKGKYVELRCDPISGHTALYWYRQSLGQGPEFLIYFQGTGAADDSGLPNDRFFAVRPEGSVSTLKIQRTERGDSAVYLCASSPTGHEQYFGPGTRLTVT.

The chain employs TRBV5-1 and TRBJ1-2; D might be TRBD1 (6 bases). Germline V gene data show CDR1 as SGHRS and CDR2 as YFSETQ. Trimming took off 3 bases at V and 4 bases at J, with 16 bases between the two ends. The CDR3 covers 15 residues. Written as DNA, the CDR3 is TGCGCCAGCAGCTCGCCAACAGGGAATCGCTATGGCTACACCTTC. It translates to CASSSPTGNRYGYTF.

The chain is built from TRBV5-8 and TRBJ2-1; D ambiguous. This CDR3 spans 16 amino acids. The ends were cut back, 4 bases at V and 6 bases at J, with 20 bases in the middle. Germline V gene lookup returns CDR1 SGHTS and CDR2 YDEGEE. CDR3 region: CASSPAQQISLNEQFF. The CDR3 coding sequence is TGTGCCAGCAGCCCCGCCCAACAAATCTCCCTCAATGAGCAGTTCTTC.